The source of this T cell receptor beta chain is a study of cytomegalovirus exposure and HLA in healthy donors. Some clones are missing from TCRdb's copy, which holds only in-frame ones; the method was immunoSEQ multiplex PCR. Of fewer than 100,000 clones in the sample, approximately 94% are singletons; the top ten hold approximately 3.5%. This CDR3 comprises 19 residues. V gave up 1 base and J gave up 4 bases; unmatched junction bases: 7. Germline lookup yields CDR1 MNHNS and CDR2 SASEGT. The clonotype was recovered from a woman aged 18-29 years in good health and CMV-seropositive. The chain combines TRBV6-1 with TRBJ2-1; 16 bases fit TRBD2. Sequenced input: PBMCs. CDR3 bases: TGTGCCAGCAGTGAAGTAGGGACTAGCGGGAGGGGTTATTACAATGAGCAGTTCTTC. Its protein product is CASSEVGTSGRGYYNEQFF.